These 8 T cell receptor beta chains originate from one sample sequenced in a study of beta chain features in type 1 diabetes. Expressed TCRB transcripts were sequenced because the isolated RNA had all been reverse transcribed beforehand. Profiling relied on immunoSEQ multiplex PCR, and the TCRdb table lists in-frame clones only, not all of them. This repertoire shows about 620,000 clones, around 15% found once; its top ten account for around 0.095%. Sequenced sample: naive CD4+ T cells from blood. The source is a man aged 18 to 29 in good health.

This clone turned up a few times. This chain joins TRBV7-9 and TRBJ1-5; D may be TRBD1 (5 bases). The CDR3 length is 15 residues. V was clipped by 7 bases and J by 2 bases, with 15 bases between them. The germline gives CDR1 SEHNR, CDR2 FQNEAQ (reference sequence). CDR3 sequence: CASTVGGGGNQPQHF. The CDR3 DNA reads as TGTGCCAGCACCGTAGGTGGGGGGGGCAATCAGCCCCAGCATTTT.

The chain joins TRBV28 to TRBJ2-4; the match to TRBD1 covers 7 bases. V dropped 3 bases and J dropped 3; count of bases not matched to a gene: 14. The germline V gene encodes CDR1 MDHEN and CDR2 SYDVKM. This CDR3 region has 18 residues. The CDR3 here is CASSFNSQGQSNKNIQYF. CDR3 in DNA: TGTGCCAGCAGTTTCAACTCACAGGGACAGAGTAACAAAAACATTCAGTACTTC.

This clone was counted a few times. This chain links TRBV5-1 with TRBJ2-7; D unresolved. Germline loops: CDR1 SGHRS, CDR2 YFSETQ. The CDR3 is made up of 15 amino acids. Trimming removed 1 base from V and 2 bases from J, with 13 bases in between. Here the CDR3 reads CASSLIAGETYEQYF. The CDR3 bases are TGCGCCAGCAGCTTGATTGCAGGCGAAACCTACGAGCAGTACTTC.

This clone was picked up many times. The chain links TRBV7-9 to TRBJ1-4; tentatively, D is TRBD1 (5 bases). Germline V lookup: CDR1 SEHNR, CDR2 FQNEAQ (reference sequence). Trimming left V 2 bases short and J 8 bases short, with 15 bases between. The CDR3 runs 15 residues. CDR3 bases: TGTGCCAGCAGCTTACGATTAGGGGCAGTGGAAAAACTGTTTTTT. Translating gives CASSLRLGAVEKLFF.

This chain joins TRBV7-3 and TRBJ1-2; D is unclear. Germline V gene sequence: CDR1 SGHTA, CDR2 FQGTGA. V dropped 3 bases and J dropped 4 bases, with 6 bases sitting between them. The CDR3 contains 12 residues. The CDR3 sequence: CASSFLAYGYTF. CDR3 nucleotide sequence: TGTGCCAGCAGCTTCCTGGCCTATGGCTACACCTTC.

In this sample, this clone turned up a few times. The chain links TRBV28 to TRBJ2-2, with 11 bases lining up with TRBD2. The germline CDR1 and CDR2 sequences are MDHEN and SYDVKM. The CDR3 runs to 17 residues. V dropped 3 bases and J dropped 1; count of bases not matched to a gene: 4. CDR3 region: CASSFSSGRGNTGELFF. CDR3 sequence (DNA): TGTGCCAGCAGTTTCAGTAGCGGGAGGGGGAACACCGGGGAGCTGTTTTTT.

The rearrangement uses TRBV19 and TRBJ2-7; 8 bases line up with TRBD1. V was clipped by 6 bases and J by 1 base; unmatched bases: 8. Germline CDR1 is LNHDA and CDR2 is SQIVND (reference sequence). CDR3 length equals 15 residues. CDR3 sequence: CASRIRWDRSYEQYF. Written as DNA, the CDR3 is TGTGCCAGTAGGATCCGGTGGGACAGGTCCTACGAGCAGTACTTC.

The chain's CDR3 is CASSSPPPTIQPYNEQFF. The CDR3 region has the DNA TGCGCCAGCAGCAGCCCGCCCCCTACTATCCAACCTTACAATGAGCAGTTCTTC. The chain combines TRBV4-3 with TRBJ2-1; no reliable D call. This CDR3 is built from 18 residues. CDR1 is LGHNA, CDR2 YSLEER, per germline. V shed 5 bases and J shed 4 bases, with 24 bases lying between them.